This is a list of T cell receptor beta chains from one sample in a study of cytomegalovirus exposure and HLA in healthy donors. Assay: immunoSEQ multiplex PCR; the TCRdb copy retains only in-frame clones and omits some. Here the sample spans around 190,000 clones, around 78% being singletons. Sequencing was done on a sample of PBMCs. Receptors were obtained from a woman aged 30 to 39 in good health and CMV-seropositive. Each CDR3 is given with its conserved first and last residue. A D gene is named only where the DNA matches it firmly. The listing skips clone size in some rows; elsewhere it reads once, few, many or a size class.

abundance,len,d_gene,j_gene,v_gene,CDR3aa
-,15,-,TRBJ2-7,TRBV5-6,CASSLADKYFYEQYF
few,15,-,TRBJ1-2,TRBV28,CASSSATDVNYGYTF
few,17,TRBD1,TRBJ2-1,TRBV19,CASSIDLTGGSYNEQFF
-,15,-,TRBJ2-3,TRBV4-1,CASSQRGISTDTQYF
-,16,TRBD2,TRBJ2-7,TRBV5-1,CASSPGLPASSYEQYF
few,14,TRBD2,TRBJ2-7,TRBV10-3,CAAASPGGTSKQYF
-,16,-,TRBJ2-2,TRBV19,CASSIGVPSRAGELFF
-,14,TRBD1,TRBJ2-2,TRBV2,CASSLLQGAGELFF
-,15,TRBD1,TRBJ2-1,TRBV6-6,CASRGPGTGYNEQFF
-,14,-,TRBJ2-4,TRBV2,CASKRETAKNIQYF
-,14,-,TRBJ1-1,TRBV6-5,CASRRDPRGTEAFF
-,14,-,TRBJ2-7,TRBV28,CASSLPGESYEQYF
-,14,-,TRBJ2-6,TRBV6-5,CASSQFAGANVLTF
-,14,-,TRBJ1-2,TRBV7-9,CSSSLPGREYGYTF
-,18,TRBD1,TRBJ2-7,TRBV7-8,CASTKAGVSDRVAGEQYF